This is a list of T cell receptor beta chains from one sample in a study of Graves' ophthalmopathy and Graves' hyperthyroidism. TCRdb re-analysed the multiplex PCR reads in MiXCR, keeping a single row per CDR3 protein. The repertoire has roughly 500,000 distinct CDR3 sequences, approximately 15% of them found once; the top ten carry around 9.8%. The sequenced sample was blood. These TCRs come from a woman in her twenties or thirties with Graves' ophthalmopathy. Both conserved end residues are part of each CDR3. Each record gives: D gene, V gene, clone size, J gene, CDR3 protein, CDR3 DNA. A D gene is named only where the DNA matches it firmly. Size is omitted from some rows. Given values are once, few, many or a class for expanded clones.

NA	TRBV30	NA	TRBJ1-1	CAWSGQPAEAFF	TGTGCCTGGAGTGGGCAGCCTGCTGAAGCTTTCTTT
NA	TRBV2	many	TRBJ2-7	CATRQAGSYEQYF	TGTGCCACCAGACAGGCGGGGTCCTACGAGCAGTACTTC
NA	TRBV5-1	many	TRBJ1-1	CASSLDITGEAFF	TGCGCCAGCAGCTTGGATATCACCGGAGAGGCTTTCTTT
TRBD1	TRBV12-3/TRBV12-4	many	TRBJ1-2	CARATGENYGYTF	TGTGCCAGGGCGACAGGGGAGAACTATGGCTACACCTTC
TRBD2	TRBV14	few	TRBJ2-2	CASSLFPTGGGTGELFF	TGTGCCAGCAGTCTCTTCCCAACGGGAGGTGGCACCGGGGAGCTGTTTTTT
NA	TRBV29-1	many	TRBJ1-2	CSVEGPNYGYTF	TGCAGCGTTGAAGGGCCAAACTATGGCTACACCTTC
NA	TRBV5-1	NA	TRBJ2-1	CASSLGQASYNEQFF	TGCGCCAGCAGCTTGGGACAGGCGTCCTACAATGAGCAGTTCTTC
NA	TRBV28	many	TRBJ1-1	CASSTGSGMNTEAFF	TGTGCCAGCAGTACAGGGTCTGGGATGAACACTGAAGCTTTCTTT
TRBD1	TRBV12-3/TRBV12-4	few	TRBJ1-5	CASSSTGTGAYSNQPQHF	TGTGCCAGCTCCTCCACCGGGACAGGCGCCTATAGCAATCAGCCCCAGCATTTT
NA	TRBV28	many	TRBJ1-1	CASSSSGQTSNTEAFF	TGTGCCAGCAGTTCCTCTGGGCAGACTTCGAACACTGAAGCTTTCTTT
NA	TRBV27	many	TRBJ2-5	CASSWGPQETQYF	TGTGCCAGCAGTTGGGGACCCCAAGAGACCCAGTACTTC
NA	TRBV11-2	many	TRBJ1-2	CASSSDSRYGYTF	TGTGCCAGCAGCTCGGACAGCCGGTATGGCTACACCTTC
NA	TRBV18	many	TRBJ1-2	CASSPRKGRSSNYGYTF	TGTGCCAGCTCACCGCGAAAGGGGCGGAGCTCCAACTATGGCTACACCTTC
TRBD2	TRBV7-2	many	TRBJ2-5	CASSGGLGEGTQYF	TGTGCCAGCAGCGGTGGACTAGGAGAAGGCACCCAGTACTTC
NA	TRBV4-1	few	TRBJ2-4	CASSEAVLAKNIQYF	TGCGCCAGCAGCGAAGCGGTTCTAGCCAAAAACATTCAGTACTTC
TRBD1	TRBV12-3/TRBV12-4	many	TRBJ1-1	CASSLLGGGDTEAFF	TGTGCCAGCAGTTTGTTAGGGGGCGGGGACACTGAAGCTTTCTTT
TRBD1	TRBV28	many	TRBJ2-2	CASSETGAGTGELFF	TGTGCCAGCAGCGAAACAGGGGCGGGCACCGGGGAGCTGTTTTTT
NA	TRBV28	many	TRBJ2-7	CASSLGTFPSEQYF	TGTGCCAGCAGTTTAGGGACTTTCCCTAGCGAGCAGTACTTC
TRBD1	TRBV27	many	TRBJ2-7	CASRPLGTGLYEQYF	TGTGCCAGCAGGCCCCTAGGGACAGGGCTCTACGAGCAGTACTTC
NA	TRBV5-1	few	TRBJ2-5	CASSLVEIGQKKETQYF	TGCGCCAGCAGCTTGGTTGAGATTGGACAGAAGAAAGAGACCCAGTACTTC
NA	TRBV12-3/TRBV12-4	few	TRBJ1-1	CASSLFGTGSTEAFF	TGTGCCAGCAGTTTGTTCGGTACAGGGTCCACTGAAGCTTTCTTT
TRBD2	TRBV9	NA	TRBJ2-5	CASTVAGGPRETQYF	TGTGCCAGCACCGTAGCGGGGGGGCCTAGAGAGACCCAGTACTTC
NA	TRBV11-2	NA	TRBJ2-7	CASSLYGKISSYDQYF	TGTGCCAGCAGCTTATACGGAAAAATAAGCTCCTACGATCAGTACTTC
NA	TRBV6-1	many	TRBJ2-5	CASSELGLGETQYF	TGTGCCAGCAGTGAACTTGGACTCGGAGAGACCCAGTACTTC
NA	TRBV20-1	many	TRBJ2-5	CSASENAQETQYF	TGCAGTGCTAGCGAGAATGCCCAAGAGACCCAGTACTTC
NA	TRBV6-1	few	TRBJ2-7	CASTQGHEQYF	TGTGCCAGCACTCAGGGCCACGAGCAGTACTTC
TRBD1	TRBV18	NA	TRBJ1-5	CASSPLGRQGAQPQHF	TGTGCCAGCTCACCACTGGGGAGACAGGGGGCTCAGCCCCAGCATTTT
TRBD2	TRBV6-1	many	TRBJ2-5	CASSPLSGARQETQYF	TGTGCCAGCAGTCCCCTTAGCGGGGCCCGCCAAGAGACCCAGTACTTC
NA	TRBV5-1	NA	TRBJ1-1	CASSLGGTAARTDAFF	TGCGCCAGCAGCTTGGGCGGGACTGCGGCCAGAACTGACGCTTTCTTT